What follows describes a single T cell receptor beta chain. This sample stems from a study of technical replicates of blood from four donors. Germline CDR1 and CDR2: WSHSY and SAAADI. The V gene end was trimmed by 6 bases and the J gene end by 0 bases; junction bases not matched to a gene: 5. CDR3 size: 14 residues. The data were produced by immunoSEQ multiplex PCR, yet TCRdb's version contains in-frame clones alone and is incomplete. The sample consists of 65,000 to 90,000 clones, about 91% of them appearing once. The TCR was taken from a human donor in good health. The genes are TRBV10-2 and TRBJ2-7; 7 positions agree with TRBD2. Sample: T cells isolated from PBMCs. In nucleotides, the CDR3 is TGCGCCAGCAGATCCGGGACTAACTCCTACGAGCAGTACTTC. Translation gives CASRSGTNSYEQYF.